This passage covers 22 T cell receptor beta chains from one sample sequenced in a study of T cell repertoires in cytomegalovirus infection. These receptors have no identified antigens. TCRdb called the reads again in MiXCR, with one record for every CDR3 protein. The data hold approximately 910,000 distinct CDR3 sequences, with under 40% observed a single time. The specimen comprised cultured CD8+ T cells from PBMCs, sampled from culture after CMV antigen stimulation. These receptors originate from a human donor in good health (CMV status not recorded). Some clones in this sample may be carry-over from other donors' samples.

The sample holds a few counts of this clonotype. The V gene is TRBV7-9, the J gene TRBJ2-7; the match to TRBD2 covers 8 bases. J lost 2 bases, V lost 5 bases, and 11 bases had no gene match. The length of the CDR3 is 16 residues. Germline CDR1 and CDR2: SEHNR and FQNEAQ (reference sequence). CDR3: CASSGVGSGGPYEQYF. The CDR3, as DNA: TGTGCCAGCAGCGGGGTGGGGAGCGGGGGCCCCTACGAGCAGTACTTC.

J is TRBJ1-4 and V is TRBV6-8, with D maybe TRBD1 (6 bases). Germline loops: CDR1 MNHGY, CDR2 SAAAGT. The CDR3 has 15 residues. V was clipped by 6 bases and J by 4 bases, with 15 bases between them. CDR3 DNA: TGTGCCAGCAGCCCCGAGGACAGAGATAATGAAAAACTGTTTTTT. It specifies CASSPEDRDNEKLFF.

Many counts were recorded for this clonotype. The genes are TRBV7-2 and TRBJ2-7; tentative D call: TRBD1 (5 bases). V was pared by 1 base and J by 3 bases, with 13 bases between. The CDR3 has 15 residues. CDR1 and CDR2 (germline): SGHTA, FQGNSA. The CDR3 here is CASSLGRRAVYEQYV. The DNA for the CDR3 is TGTGCCAGCAGCTTAGGTCGCAGGGCTGTCTACGAGCAGTACGTC.

CDR3 nucleotides: TGTGCCAGCAGTTACTCGACTTGGACTAGCGGATACAATGAGCAGTTCTTC. It encodes CASSYSTWTSGYNEQFF. This chain uses TRBV6-6 with TRBJ2-1; 10 nucleotides agree with TRBD2. The junction had 6 bases not matched to a gene; V was cut back by 0 bases and J by 4 bases. The CDR3 runs 17 residues. Germline CDR1 reads MNHNY; CDR2 reads SVGAGI (reference sequence).

This clonotype was detected only a few times. This chain joins TRBV7-9 and TRBJ1-2; TRBD1 is a possible D gene (6 bases). The CDR3 has 13 amino acids. V lost 6 bases and J lost 7, with 15 bases in between. CDR1 is SEHNR, CDR2 FQNEAQ, per germline (reference sequence). CDR3 sequence reads: CASSPGAGSGYTF. The CDR3 coding sequence is TGTGCCAGCAGTCCAGGGGCGGGGAGTGGCTACACCTTC.

This clonotype occurred many times. The V call is TRBV7-2, the J call TRBJ2-2; D uncertain. Germline V lookup: CDR1 SGHTA, CDR2 FQGNSA. With 3 bases removed from V and 1 base from J, the gap between germline ends came to 9 bases. This CDR3 contains 15 residues. CDR3 loop: CASSLLGLNTGELFF. The CDR3 DNA reads TGTGCCAGCAGCTTGCTGGGTTTGAACACCGGGGAGCTGTTTTTT.

The chain combines TRBV6-2 or TRBV6-3 with TRBJ2-7; a possible D gene is TRBD2 (5 bases). Germline V gene sequence: CDR1 MNHEY, CDR2 SVGEGT. The V gene lost 8 bases and the J gene lost 5 bases, with 10 bases spanning the gap. This CDR3 has 11 residues. The CDR3 nucleotides read TGTGCCAGCTCTATCGGGGACGAGCAGTACGTC. It translates to CASSIGDEQYV.

The genes are TRBV7-9 and TRBJ2-1; a possible D gene is TRBD1 (5 bases). The CDR3 length is 14 residues. Trimming stripped 5 bases from V and 9 bases from J, with 17 bases between. Per the germline V gene, CDR1 is SEHNR and CDR2 is FQNEAQ (reference sequence). In DNA form, the CDR3 reads TGTGCCAGCAGCCTTGTAGGGGTCCGCGGTGAGCAGTTCTTC. Translated, it gives CASSLVGVRGEQFF. Using reference TRBV7-9 and TRBJ2-1 for the parts outside the CDR3, the full variable domain is DTGVSQNPRHKITKRGQNVTFRCDPISEHNRLYWYRQTLGQGPEFLTYFQNEAQLEKSRLLSDRFSAERPKGSFSTLEIQRTEQGDSAMYLCASSLVGVRGEQFFGPGTRLTVL.

Comment on this clonotype: A junction boundary mismatches the germline segment, possibly from a read error. This chain links TRBV4-1 with TRBJ2-3; 15 bases are shared with TRBD2. Germline V CDR1 and CDR2: MGHRA, YSYEKL. The length of the CDR3 is 17 residues. The CDR3: CASSPRTSGGAKDTQYF. In nucleotides, the CDR3 is TGTGCCAGCAGCCCCAGGACTAGCGGGGGGGCCAAAGATACGCAGTATTTT.

The chain is built from TRBV7-9 and TRBJ2-5, with 8 positions matching TRBD2. The germline CDR1 and CDR2 sequences are SEHNR and FQNEAQ (reference sequence). With 5 bases clipped from V and 0 bases from J, the junction kept 8 bases outside the gene matches. The CDR3 covers 16 residues. CDR3 DNA sequence: TGTGCCAGCAGCCCAGTGGCTAGCGGGTACCAAGAGACCCAGTACTTC. Translating gives CASSPVASGYQETQYF.

The J gene is TRBJ2-1, the V gene TRBV7-9, with a possible D match to TRBD2 (5 bases). The length of the CDR3 is 14 residues. The V end was cut by 5 bases, the J end by 7 bases, with 15 bases between. Per germline, CDR1 SEHNR and CDR2 FQNEAQ (reference sequence). CDR3 nucleotides: TGTGCCAGCAGCAACTCGGGATTATCAAATGAGCAGTTCTTC. This codes for CASSNSGLSNEQFF. The entire variable domain, with the rest obtained from reference TRBV7-9 and TRBJ2-1, is as follows: DTGVSQNPRHKITKRGQNVTFRCDPISEHNRLYWYRQTLGQGPEFLTYFQNEAQLEKSRLLSDRFSAERPKGSFSTLEIQRTEQGDSAMYLCASSNSGLSNEQFFGPGTRLTVL.

CDR3 region: CASNGGYGYTF. DNA for the CDR3: TGTGCCAGCAACGGGGGCTATGGCTACACCTTC. The genes are TRBV6-6 and TRBJ1-2; TRBD1 is a possible D gene (5 bases). The V gene's germline CDR1 is MNHNY and CDR2 SVGAGI (reference sequence). CDR3 length equals 11 residues. The ends were cut back, 7 bases at V and 4 bases at J, with 7 bases in the middle.

There are a few counts of this clonotype. J is TRBJ1-5 and V is TRBV6-5; no clear D gene. Germline V lookup: CDR1 MNHEY, CDR2 SVGAGI. Between the trimmed V and J ends, which lost 2 bases and 6 bases, there was a span of 11 bases. The CDR3 consists of 14 residues. The CDR3 region has the DNA TGTGCCAGCAGTTACACAGAAGGAGGTCAGCCCCAGCATTTT. Protein sequence: CASSYTEGGQPQHF.

The chain couples TRBV20-1 to TRBJ2-1, with D perhaps being TRBD1 or TRBD2 (6 bases each). This CDR3 region has 16 residues. The germline gives CDR1 DFQATT, CDR2 SNEGSKA (reference sequence). V dropped 0 bases and J dropped 2 bases, with 14 bases sitting between them. This CDR3 reads CSARDIKGGPYNEQFF. The CDR3 DNA reads TGCAGTGCTAGAGATATTAAAGGGGGGCCCTACAATGAGCAGTTCTTC.

The table lists this clonotype with a few counts. The chain carries TRBV11-3 and TRBJ1-1, with D possibly matching TRBD1 (6 bases). This CDR3 is 14 amino acids long. Germline CDR1 SGHNT, CDR2 YENEEA. Trimming took 2 bases from V and 10 from J, leaving 17 bases between them. CDR3 residues: CASSLIEQGALAFF. For the CDR3, the DNA is TGTGCCAGCAGCTTAATCGAACAGGGAGCTTTAGCTTTCTTT.

The J gene is TRBJ1-5, the V gene TRBV10-3; a weak D match, TRBD1 (5 bases). Trimming took 8 bases from V and 1 from J, leaving 12 bases between them. The CDR3 is made up of 14 amino acids. From germline, CDR1 is ENHRY and CDR2 SYGVKD. The CDR3 DNA reads as TGTGCCATCGCGGGGGAGGGCAGCAATCAGCCCCAGCATTTT. Translating gives CAIAGEGSNQPQHF.

The CDR3 DNA is TGCGCCAGCAGCCAAGGAGAGGGCTATGAGCAGTTCTTC. The encoded protein is CASSQGEGYEQFF. V usage is TRBV4-1 and J usage is TRBJ2-1, with D possibly TRBD2 on 5 matching bases. V was pared by 1 base and J by 8 bases, with 9 bases between. This CDR3 is 13 amino acids long. The germline V gene has CDR1 MGHRA and CDR2 YSYEKL.

The chain joins TRBV7-9 to TRBJ1-1, with 8 bases fitting TRBD1. The CDR3 is 14 amino acids. V lost 1 base and J lost 7; bases outside the gene matches: 5. Germline CDR1 SEHNR, CDR2 FQNEAQ (reference sequence). In nucleotides, the CDR3 is TGTGCCAGCAGCTTAGGGACAGGGCTAGGTGAAGCTTTCTTT. This encodes CASSLGTGLGEAFF.

This clonotype was picked up a small number of times. The chain carries TRBV7-9 and TRBJ2-5; 16 positions agree with TRBD2. This CDR3 is built from 17 residues. Germline V gene lookup returns CDR1 SEHNR and CDR2 FQNEAQ (reference sequence). V lost 4 bases and J lost 0; bases outside the gene matches: 2. DNA for the CDR3: TGTGCCAGCAGCTCCGGGACTAGCGGGGGGGACCAAGAGACCCAGTACTTC. Translation gives CASSSGTSGGDQETQYF.

The chain is built from TRBV29-1 and TRBJ1-2; D perhaps matches TRBD1 (6 bases). Germline V gives CDR1 SQVTM, CDR2 ANQGSEA. The CDR3 consists of 12 residues. Trimming pared 2 bases from V and 7 bases from J, leaving 11 bases between. CDR3 loop: CSVERIGGGYTF. DNA of the CDR3: TGCAGCGTTGAAAGAATAGGGGGTGGCTACACCTTC.

This clonotype was seen a few times. The chain carries TRBV19 and TRBJ2-7, with D hard to call. The CDR3 totals 15 residues. Germline V gene sequence: CDR1 LNHDA, CDR2 SQIVND (reference sequence). The V gene lost 3 bases and the J gene lost 3 bases, with 15 bases spanning the gap. The CDR3 DNA is TGTGCCAGTAGTATCATCGGCCACAGCCTCTACGAGCAGTACTTC. Its translation is CASSIIGHSLYEQYF.

The rearrangement uses TRBV6-1 and TRBJ1-2; D remains ambiguous. Trimming took off 0 bases at V and 5 bases at J, with 13 bases between the two ends. The CDR3 is 15 amino acids. Germline V gene sequence: CDR1 MNHNS, CDR2 SASEGT. The chain's CDR3 is CASSEADGPAYGYTF. CDR3 sequence (DNA): TGTGCCAGCAGTGAAGCGGATGGGCCAGCGTATGGCTACACCTTC.